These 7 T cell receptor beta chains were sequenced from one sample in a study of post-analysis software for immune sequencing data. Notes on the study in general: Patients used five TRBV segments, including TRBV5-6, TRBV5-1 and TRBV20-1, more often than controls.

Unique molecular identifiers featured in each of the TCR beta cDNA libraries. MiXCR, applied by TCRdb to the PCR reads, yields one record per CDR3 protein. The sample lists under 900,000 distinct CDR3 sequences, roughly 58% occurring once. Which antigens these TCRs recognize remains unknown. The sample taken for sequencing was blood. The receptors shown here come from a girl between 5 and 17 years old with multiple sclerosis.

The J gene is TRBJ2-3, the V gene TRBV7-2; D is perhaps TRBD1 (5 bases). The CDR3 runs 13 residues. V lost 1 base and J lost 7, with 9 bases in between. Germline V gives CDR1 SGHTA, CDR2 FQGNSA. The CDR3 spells CASSLVGPHTQYF. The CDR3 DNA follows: TGTGCCAGCAGCTTAGTGGGGCCCCATACGCAGTATTTT.

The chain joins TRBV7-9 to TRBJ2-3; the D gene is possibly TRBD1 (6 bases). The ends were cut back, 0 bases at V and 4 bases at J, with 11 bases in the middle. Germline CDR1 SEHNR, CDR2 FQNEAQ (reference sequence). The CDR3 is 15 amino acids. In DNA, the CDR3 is TGTGCCAGCAGCTTAGCCAGGGGCCTCGCAGATACGCAGTATTTT. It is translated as CASSLARGLADTQYF.

The CDR3 loop is CASSPPRVFYGDTQYF. For the CDR3, the DNA is TGTGCCAGCTCACCACCGAGAGTTTTCTACGGAGACACGCAGTATTTT. The rearrangement uses TRBV18 and TRBJ2-3; D is ambiguous. CDR3 length: 16 residues. Per germline, CDR1 KGHSH and CDR2 LQKENI. V lost 0 bases, J lost 9 bases, and 19 bases lay in between.

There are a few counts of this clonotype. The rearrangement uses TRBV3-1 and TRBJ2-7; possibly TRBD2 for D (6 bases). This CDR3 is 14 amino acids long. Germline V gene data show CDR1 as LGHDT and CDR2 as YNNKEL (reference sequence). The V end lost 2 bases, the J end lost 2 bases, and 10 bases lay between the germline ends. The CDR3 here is CASSQRGGTYEQYF. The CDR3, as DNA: TGTGCCAGCAGCCAACGTGGCGGGACCTACGAGCAGTACTTC.

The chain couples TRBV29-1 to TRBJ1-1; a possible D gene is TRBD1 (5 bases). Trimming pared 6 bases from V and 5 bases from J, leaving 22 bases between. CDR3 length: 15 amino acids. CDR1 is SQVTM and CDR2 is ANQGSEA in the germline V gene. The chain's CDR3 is CSVGGRVVGRTEAFF. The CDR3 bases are TGCAGCGTGGGGGGAAGGGTAGTGGGGAGGACTGAAGCTTTCTTT.

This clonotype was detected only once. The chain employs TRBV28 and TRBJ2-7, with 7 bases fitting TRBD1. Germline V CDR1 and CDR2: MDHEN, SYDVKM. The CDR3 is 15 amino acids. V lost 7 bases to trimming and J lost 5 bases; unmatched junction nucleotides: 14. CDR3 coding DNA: TGTGCCAGCACCAGTTTGGGGGCGACAGGGCACGAGCAGTACTTC. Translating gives CASTSLGATGHEQYF.

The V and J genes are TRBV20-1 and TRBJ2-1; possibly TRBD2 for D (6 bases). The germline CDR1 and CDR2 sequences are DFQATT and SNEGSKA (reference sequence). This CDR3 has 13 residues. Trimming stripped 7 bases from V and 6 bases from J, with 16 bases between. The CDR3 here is CSEGGSGLNEQFF. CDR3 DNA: TGCAGTGAGGGAGGTAGCGGACTCAATGAGCAGTTCTTC.